One and the same sample provided the 29 T cell receptor beta chains below, sequenced in a study of OX40 agonist ivuxolimab in advanced cancers. Using immunoSEQ multiplex PCR, the repertoire was profiled, and TCRdb retains in-frame clones only, with some absent. The sample has tens of thousands of clones; about 83% are singletons. This sample comprised CD4+ or CD8+ T cells sorted from blood, obtained in a trial of the OX40 agonist ivuxolimab. These receptor sequences come from an adult with an advanced solid tumor such as melanoma, head and neck, liver or kidney cancer.

This clone was counted only a few times. The V call is TRBV9, the J call TRBJ2-3; D is unresolved. Looked up from germline, CDR1 is SGDLS and CDR2 is YYNGEE. This CDR3 is built from 14 residues. V gave up 4 bases and J gave up 5 bases, with 14 bases separating them. CDR3: CASSPFRPGDTQYF. The CDR3 nucleotides are TGTGCCAGCAGCCCCTTTCGACCGGGAGATACGCAGTATTTT.

The chain combines TRBV18 with TRBJ2-2; D remains ambiguous. Trimming left V 8 bases short and J 2 bases short, with 9 bases between. Germline lookup yields CDR1 KGHSH and CDR2 LQKENI. This CDR3 is 13 amino acids long. The CDR3 nucleotides read TGTGCCAGCCCGGTATACAACACCGGGGAGCTGTTTTTT. It translates to CASPVYNTGELFF.

This clone was detected only once. The J gene is TRBJ1-3, the V gene TRBV7-9; D ambiguous. The CDR3 contains 14 residues. Looked up from germline, CDR1 is SEHNR and CDR2 is FQNEAQ (reference sequence). Trimming cost V 3 bases and J 2 bases, with 8 bases left between them. This chain's CDR3 is CASSFGEAGNTIYF. The CDR3 DNA is TGTGCCAGCAGCTTCGGAGAAGCTGGAAACACCATATATTTT.

The chain couples TRBV11-3 to TRBJ2-3; TRBD2 aligns across 12 bases. CDR3 length: 17 amino acids. With V trimmed by 6 bases and J by 6 bases, 13 bases remained unmatched. The germline V gene encodes CDR1 SGHNT and CDR2 YENEEA. The DNA of the CDR3 is TGTGCCAGCAGTTCTGGACTAGCGGGAACGAAAGGGGATACGCAGTATTTT. Encoded protein: CASSSGLAGTKGDTQYF.

J is TRBJ1-1 and V is TRBV6-5; TRBD1 aligns across 7 bases. CDR1 is MNHEY and CDR2 is SVGAGI in the germline V gene. Trimming cost V 4 bases and J 5 bases; bases outside gene matches: 7. This CDR3 is built from 14 residues. The CDR3 nucleotides are TGTGCCAGCAGTTCCCCGACAGGGAAGACTGAAGCTTTCTTT. Encoded protein: CASSSPTGKTEAFF.

The V call is TRBV2, the J call TRBJ2-5, with D perhaps matching TRBD2 (5 bases). Trimming removed 6 bases at V and 1 base at J, with 12 bases between. The CDR3 loop spans 14 amino acids. Germline V gene data show CDR1 as SNHLY and CDR2 as FYNNEI. The chain's CDR3 is CASSASGIQETQYF. The CDR3 coding sequence is TGTGCCAGCAGCGCCTCCGGGATCCAAGAGACCCAGTACTTC.

The rearrangement uses TRBV27 and TRBJ2-3, with D tentatively TRBD2 (7 bases). V was shortened by 6 bases and J by 4 bases, with 17 bases between the two germline ends. Germline assignment: CDR1 MNHEY and CDR2 SMNVEV (reference sequence). CDR3 length: 15 residues. The CDR3 coding sequence is TGTGCCAGCAGGTCGGAGGGGGGGCGGCCAGATACGCAGTATTTT. It yields the protein CASRSEGGRPDTQYF.

Note on this clone: Other DNA sequences in this specimen translate into the identical CDR3. The chain employs TRBV5-1 and TRBJ2-1; 10 bases are a match to TRBD2. Germline trimming cut 0 bases from V and 9 bases from J; bases unmatched to any gene: 3. Germline V gene data show CDR1 as SGHRS and CDR2 as YFSETQ. This CDR3 region has 14 residues. CDR3 in DNA: TGCGCCAGCAGCTTGGGGGCTAGCGGGGGTGAGCAGTTCTTC. This gives the protein CASSLGASGGEQFF. Together with reference TRBV5-1 and TRBJ2-1, the CDR3 gives the full variable domain: KAGVTQTPRYLIKTRGQQVTLSCSPISGHRSVSWYQQTPGQGLQFLFEYFSETQRNKGNFPGRFSGRQFSNSRSEMNVSTLELGDSALYLCASSLGASGGEQFFGPGTRLTVL.

V and J are TRBV2 and TRBJ1-2; D is undetermined. The CDR3 has 11 residues. V was clipped by 3 bases and J by 4 bases, with 3 bases between them. CDR1 is SNHLY, CDR2 FYNNEI, per germline. The CDR3: CASSDAYGYTF. The CDR3 DNA sequence: TGTGCCAGCAGTGATGCCTATGGCTACACCTTC.

This chain's CDR3 is CASSLTEQETQYF. CDR3 nucleotides: TGCGCCAGCAGCTTGACGGAACAAGAGACCCAGTACTTC. The chain links TRBV5-1 to TRBJ2-5; D is undetermined. The CDR3 totals 13 residues. Germline lookup yields CDR1 SGHRS and CDR2 YFSETQ. V gave up 1 base and J gave up 2 bases, with 6 bases separating them.

By its share, this clone is medium-sized. The chain uses TRBV19 and TRBJ1-5; 7 bases line up with TRBD1. The V gene end was trimmed by 3 bases and the J gene end by 0 bases; junction bases not matched to a gene: 2. The CDR3 totals 15 residues. Germline loops: CDR1 LNHDA, CDR2 SQIVND (reference sequence). CDR3 nucleotides: TGTGCCAGTAGTATGACAGGGCTTAGCAATCAGCCCCAGCATTTT. This codes for CASSMTGLSNQPQHF.

This clone was seen just once. The junction does not match germline at one end; this may be a read error. The rearrangement joins TRBV6-6 to TRBJ1-4; D possibly corresponds to TRBD1 (5 bases). Germline lookup yields CDR1 MNHNY and CDR2 SVGAGI (reference sequence). The CDR3 has 14 residues. The CDR3 DNA reads TGTGCCAGCCGTTACGTAGGGGCAGGCGAAAAACTGTTTTTT. Translating it yields CASRYVGAGEKLFF.

The chain's CDR3 is CASSYLRGLAETQYF. Here the CDR3 DNA reads TGTGCCAGCAGTTATCTAAGGGGGCTAGCGGAGACCCAGTACTTC. The chain couples TRBV6-5 to TRBJ2-5; D possibly corresponds to TRBD1 (7 bases). The CDR3 runs 15 residues. Germline V lookup: CDR1 MNHEY, CDR2 SVGAGI. With 3 bases removed from V and 5 bases from J, the gap between germline ends came to 16 bases.

This clone was observed a single time. The rearrangement joins TRBV28 to TRBJ2-1; D might be TRBD2 (6 bases). Trimming stripped 7 bases from V and 5 bases from J, with 18 bases between. Looked up from germline, CDR1 is MDHEN and CDR2 is SYDVKM. The CDR3 has 15 residues. This CDR3 is CASILRAGSDNEQFF. As DNA, the CDR3 is TGTGCCAGCATCCTTAGGGCGGGGAGCGACAATGAGCAGTTCTTC.

This rearrangement joins TRBV7-9 to TRBJ1-5, with 7 bases identical to TRBD1. Per the germline V gene, CDR1 is SEHNR and CDR2 is FQNEAQ (reference sequence). Germline trimming cut 5 bases from V and 2 bases from J; bases unmatched to any gene: 3. CDR3 length: 14 residues. Written as DNA, the CDR3 is TGTGCCAGCAGCCCTACAGGGGGCAATCAGCCCCAGCATTTT. It translates to CASSPTGGNQPQHF.

The V gene is TRBV10-1, the J gene TRBJ1-2; D is unresolved. This CDR3 is built from 16 residues. Germline-derived CDR1 and CDR2 are WNHNN and SYGVQD (reference sequence). Between the trimmed V and J ends, which lost 5 bases and 4 bases, there was a span of 20 bases. CDR3 DNA sequence: TGCGCCAGCAGTAATGAAGGATCGCGAAAGACCTATGGCTACACCTTC. Translated, it gives CASSNEGSRKTYGYTF.

The chain combines TRBV7-3 with TRBJ2-2; D is undetermined. V lost 5 bases to trimming and J lost 1 base, with 8 bases between them. The CDR3 runs to 14 residues. Germline lookup yields CDR1 SGHTA and CDR2 FQGTGA. The CDR3 is CASSTALNTGELFF. In nucleotides, the CDR3 is TGTGCCAGCAGCACGGCTTTGAACACCGGGGAGCTGTTTTTT. The full variable domain, its missing parts supplied by reference TRBV7-3 and TRBJ2-2, is GAGVSQTPSNKVTEKGKYVELRCDPISGHTALYWYRQSLGQGPEFLIYFQGTGAADDSGLPNDRFFAVRPEGSVSTLKIQRTERGDSAVYLCASSTALNTGELFFGEGSRLTVL.

This chain connects TRBV19 to TRBJ1-1; D is unresolved. Germline V gene data show CDR1 as LNHDA and CDR2 as SQIVND (reference sequence). V dropped 3 bases and J dropped 0 bases, with 17 bases sitting between them. The CDR3 covers 17 residues. CDR3 DNA: TGTGCCAGTAGTATCCGCCCCGGTCGGGGTATGAACACTGAAGCTTTCTTT. This codes for CASSIRPGRGMNTEAFF.

V and J are TRBV5-8 and TRBJ1-2; 7 bases map to TRBD1. Looked up from germline, CDR1 is SGHTS and CDR2 is YDEGEE. The CDR3 is made up of 13 amino acids. J lost 7 bases, V lost 2 bases, and 5 bases had no gene match. CDR3 protein: CASSFRDSTGYTF. The CDR3 nucleotides read TGTGCCAGCAGCTTCCGGGACAGTACTGGCTACACCTTC. Complete variable domain (other parts from reference TRBV5-8 and TRBJ1-2): EAGVTQSPTHLIKTRGQQATLRCSPISGHTSVYWYQQALGLGLQFLLWYDEGEERNRGNFPPRFSGRQFPNYSSELNVNALELEDSALYLCASSFRDSTGYTFGSGTRLTVV.

This chain links TRBV18 with TRBJ2-5, with no clear D. CDR1 and CDR2 from the germline V gene are KGHSH and LQKENI. The CDR3 runs to 15 residues. Trimming shortened V by 3 bases and J by 1 base, and 12 bases separated the two germline ends. CDR3 DNA sequence: TGTGCCAGCTCACCGGGATTCGGACCCCAAGAGACCCAGTACTTC. As protein: CASSPGFGPQETQYF.

The rearrangement joins TRBV5-6 to TRBJ1-6, with TRBD1 as a possible D gene (5 bases). Germline assignment: CDR1 SGHDT and CDR2 YYEEEE. V dropped 6 bases and J dropped 9 bases, with 19 bases sitting between them. The CDR3 is made up of 15 amino acids. The CDR3 region is CASTPGLDMGSPLHF. The DNA for the CDR3 is TGTGCCAGCACCCCGGGGCTCGATATGGGTTCACCCCTCCACTTT.

The chain combines TRBV7-6 with TRBJ1-1, with D unresolved. The length of the CDR3 is 11 residues. CDR1 and CDR2 from the germline V gene are SGHVS and FNYEAQ. Trimming stripped 5 bases from V and 5 bases from J, with 6 bases between. The CDR3 DNA reads as TGTGCCAGCAGCCAAGGGACTGAAGCTTTCTTT. This translates into CASSQGTEAFF.

This rearrangement joins TRBV10-3 to TRBJ2-7, with TRBD1 as a possible D gene (6 bases). Germline CDR1 ENHRY, CDR2 SYGVKD. The CDR3 is 14 residues long. The germline V and J ends were trimmed by 4 bases and 7 bases, with 17 bases remaining between them. The CDR3: CAISGTSGALEQYF. Here the CDR3 DNA reads TGTGCCATCAGTGGTACATCAGGGGCGCTGGAGCAGTACTTC.

This clone was counted a single time. CDR3 DNA: TGCGCCAGCAGCTTGCTCGGCCAGGGCCCGAGATACGAGCAGTACTTC. Protein product: CASSLLGQGPRYEQYF. V usage is TRBV5-1 and J usage is TRBJ2-7; D may be TRBD1 (5 bases). The CDR3 has 16 residues. Germline V lookup: CDR1 SGHRS, CDR2 YFSETQ. The V end was cut by 1 base, the J end by 4 bases, with 18 bases between.

V usage is TRBV15 and J usage is TRBJ1-5; D is possibly TRBD1 (5 bases). CDR3 size: 14 residues. Trimming removed 1 base from V and 9 bases from J, with 13 bases in between. Germline CDR1 reads LNHNV; CDR2 reads YYDKDF (reference sequence). The CDR3: CATSRVTGGGPQHF. The DNA for the CDR3 is TGTGCCACCAGCAGAGTGACCGGGGGGGGGCCCCAGCATTTT.

Only a few counts were recorded for this clone. The J gene is TRBJ1-2, the V gene TRBV4-3; D uncertain. CDR3 length equals 15 residues. V shed 5 bases and J shed 4 bases, with 17 bases lying between them. Looked up from germline, CDR1 is LGHNA and CDR2 is YSLEER. CDR3 in DNA: TGCGCCAGCAGCGGGAATGCGGGATTCTCCTATGGCTACACCTTC. Translating it yields CASSGNAGFSYGYTF.

The rearrangement joins TRBV6-1 to TRBJ1-2, with a weak D call TRBD1 (6 bases). The CDR3 totals 15 residues. Trimming pared 2 bases from V and 6 bases from J, leaving 16 bases between. Germline V gives CDR1 MNHNS, CDR2 SASEGT. The CDR3 here is CASSEMGERGNGYTF. In DNA, the CDR3 is TGTGCCAGCAGTGAAATGGGGGAAAGGGGGAATGGCTACACCTTC.

The chain links TRBV7-6 to TRBJ1-2, with 10 positions matching TRBD1. J lost 7 bases, V lost 5 bases, and 4 bases had no gene match. The germline V gene has CDR1 SGHVS and CDR2 FNYEAQ. The CDR3 contains 13 residues. The DNA for the CDR3 is TGTGCCAGCAGCCCGGGACAGGGGATTGGCTACACCTTC. As protein: CASSPGQGIGYTF. Using reference TRBV7-6 and TRBJ1-2 for the parts outside the CDR3, the full variable domain is GAGVSQSPRYKVTKRGQDVALRCDPISGHVSLYWYRQALGQGPEFLTYFNYEAQQDKSGLPNDRFSAERPEGSISTLTIQRTEQRDSAMYRCASSPGQGIGYTFGSGTRLTVV.

The CDR3 reads CATSRDSRGEQFF. In DNA, the CDR3 is TGTGCCACCAGCAGAGATTCCCGGGGTGAGCAGTTCTTC. This sequence joins TRBV15 and TRBJ2-1, with D possibly TRBD2 on 5 matching bases. The germline CDR1 and CDR2 sequences are LNHNV and YYDKDF (reference sequence). Trimming cost V 0 bases and J 9 bases, with 9 bases left between them. This CDR3 spans 13 amino acids. The whole variable domain, remainder taken from reference TRBV15 and TRBJ2-1, is DAMVIQNPRYQVTQFGKPVTLSCSQTLNHNVMYWYQQKSSQAPKLLFHYYDKDFNNEADTPDNFQSRRPNTSFCFLDIRSPGLGDTAMYLCATSRDSRGEQFFGPGTRLTVL.